This T cell receptor beta chain emerged from a study of blood T cells in healthy people across ages. General study findings and limits: A roughly linear fall in TCR beta diversity per million T cells was seen with increasing age. Reliance upon unsorted PBMCs precluded definitive naive versus antigen-experienced comparison. Relative to aged donors, long-lived donors carried more naive CD4+ cells and displayed higher diversity.

The CDR3 is 15 amino acids. The germline V and J ends were trimmed by 2 bases and 1 base, with 9 bases remaining between them. In germline, CDR1 is LGHDT, CDR2 YNNKEL (reference sequence). A second about 6 to 12 cycle PCR used barcoded and J-beta primers. A 12-random-nucleotide template-switch adaptor tagged each cDNA molecule. TCRdb re-called the 5' RACE reads with MiXCR, one entry per CDR3 protein. The sample records approximately 1.5 million distinct CDR3 sequences, about 42% being singletons. The table lists this clonotype with a few counts. Antigen specificity is unknown. Sample: blood. The chain uses TRBV3-1 and TRBJ2-1, with unresolved D. The TCR sequence derives from a young woman in good health. The DNA for the CDR3 is TGTGCCAGCAGCCAAACAGAAATTTCCTACAATGAGCAGTTCTTC. Translating gives CASSQTEISYNEQFF.